The following is a TCR beta chain sequence with its context. The sample holds one count of this clonotype. What antigen it recognizes has not been identified. The conserved final phenylalanine or tryptophan is absent from the CDR3, which likely points to a read error. In the germline V gene, CDR1 corresponds to SGHAT and CDR2 to FQNNGV. The CDR3 numbers 15 amino acids, ends counted. Only CDR3 DNA remains: 45 bases, in frame from the first base. The TCR beta CDR3 region was amplified with a multiplex PCR system, in which a first round of nine to ten cycles was run using 32 V-gene forward and 13 J-gene reverse primers. First-round PCR used a QIAGEN Multiplex PCR Kit, and primer sequences were filed in Chinese patent CN105087789A. Illumina universal primers were added in a second PCR round performed with the Phusion High-Fidelity PCR Kit. TCR libraries were paired-end sequenced at 151 bp read length on the Illumina HiSeq X Ten platform. On the authors' methods: Cutadapt was used to discard reads without multiplex PCR primers, PEAR merged the read pairs, and MiXCR with default settings called the CDR3 regions. Shannon entropy measured repertoire diversity, while clonality was calculated as one minus the Shannon entropy divided by the ln of the count of productive unique sequences. Clonotypes at a frequency of at least 0.5% were defined as dominant or high-frequency T-cell clones. TCRdb's own reprocessing of the public reads used fastp at Q25 and MiXCR and kept productive beta chains. A single entry per CDR3 protein holds the most common genes and DNA from its merged rows. These V and J calls derive from TCRdb rather than the authors' analysis. This sample holds 3,500 to 5,500 distinct CDR3 sequences; nearly 25% were observed only once. Jointly, the top ten make up approximately 9.8% of the sample.

The TCR template was genomic DNA extracted from bulk tumor tissue, and about 0.6 ug of gDNA was amplified for each sample. During surgery, several biopsies were collected from each primary tumor and placed as far from one another as possible within the tumor mass. The study cohort was described as untreated, and patients were newly diagnosed NSCLC cases undergoing curative surgery. The donors were roughly 15 patients with newly diagnosed non-small cell lung cancer who were having surgery with curative intent. Resected tumor masses were reviewed by two independent pathologists. Sequencing was performed only on DNA and RNA samples of high quality. The data originate from a study of immune heterogeneity within non-small cell lung tumors (dated by TCRdb to between 2017 and 2018). For the study in its entirety: By histology, the tumors were a few squamous cell carcinomas, more than nine non-squamous carcinomas and 1 tumor not otherwise specified. The study combined whole-exome sequencing, RNA-seq and TCR beta repertoire sequencing of multiple spatially distinct regions from each NSCLC tumor to examine intratumoral immune heterogeneity. TCR repertoires were analyzed from roughly 60 tumor loci of roughly 14 patients, whereas transcriptome data were available for only around 48 loci from some 13 patients. For mutant peptides 8 to 11 amino acids long, netMHCpan-3.0 predicted neoantigen binding to the HLA alleles of each patient. Overall study results and their limits: Local T-cell repertoire clonality showed a statistically significant but moderate positive correlation with local tumor mutational burden (R around 0.31). For the most part, high-frequency TCR beta clonotypes differed from one individual patient to another. Within a patient, the same dominant CDR3B clonotypes appeared at multiple loci, but different tumor locations also contained unique high-frequency clones.

Material for sequencing was lung tumor tissue. The chain uses TRBV11-2 and TRBJ1-5; the D gene cannot be named for sure. The TCR was taken from a man aged 50 or older with non-small cell lung cancer. The DNA sequence is as follows: TGTGCCAGCAGCTTACGTCCAGTTTCCAATCACCCCCAGCATCTT. Its protein reads: CASSLRPVSNHPQHL.